A selection of T cell receptor beta chains follows, all from one sample in a study of shared clonotypes between healthy human individuals. The data were produced by immunoSEQ multiplex PCR, yet TCRdb's version contains in-frame clones alone and is incomplete. The sample contains fewer than 1 million clones, about 97% of which appear only once. The sequencing sample was made of naive CD8+ T cells sorted from blood. These receptor sequences come from a young man in good health. CDR3s include the opening cysteine and the closing phenylalanine or tryptophan. D genes are given only for firm matches. Clone size is shown for a subset of rows, as once, few, many or a class of expanded clone.

CDR3nt: TGTGCCAGCAATCCCTCCCGAGGTGTCCAAGAGACCCAGTACTTC
CDR3aa: CASNPSRGVQETQYF
abundance: NA
j_gene: TRBJ2-5
len: 15
d_gene: NA
v_gene: TRBV28

CDR3nt: TGTGCCATTTTATATGGCACCGGGGAGCTGTTTTTT
CDR3aa: CAILYGTGELFF
abundance: once
j_gene: TRBJ2-2
len: 12
d_gene: NA
v_gene: TRBV2

CDR3nt: TGTGCCAGCAGCCCCGACAGGAACACAGATACGCAGTATTTT
CDR3aa: CASSPDRNTDTQYF
abundance: NA
j_gene: TRBJ2-3
len: 14
d_gene: NA
v_gene: TRBV7-3

CDR3nt: TGCGCCAGCAGCCAAGCGGGGGCCTATGGCTACACCTTC
CDR3aa: CASSQAGAYGYTF
abundance: once
j_gene: TRBJ1-2
len: 13
d_gene: NA
v_gene: TRBV4-1

CDR3nt: TGCGCCAGCAGCCAAGATCCGGAAGTCTATGGTGGCTACACCTTC
CDR3aa: CASSQDPEVYGGYTF
abundance: NA
j_gene: TRBJ1-2
len: 15
d_gene: NA
v_gene: TRBV4-3

CDR3nt: TGTGCCACCATCCAAAGGACGGGGACCTACGAGCAGTACTTC
CDR3aa: CATIQRTGTYEQYF
abundance: NA
j_gene: TRBJ2-7
len: 14
d_gene: NA
v_gene: TRBV6-1

CDR3nt: TGCGCCAGCAGCTTTGCGCAGGGAGGTACCGGGGAGCTGTTTTTT
CDR3aa: CASSFAQGGTGELFF
abundance: NA
j_gene: TRBJ2-2
len: 15
d_gene: NA
v_gene: TRBV5-1

CDR3nt: TGTGCCAGCACCAAAGTGGGCGCGGGGACATACAATGAGCAGTTCTTC
CDR3aa: CASTKVGAGTYNEQFF
abundance: NA
j_gene: TRBJ2-1
len: 16
d_gene: NA
v_gene: TRBV11-2

CDR3nt: TGTGCCAGCAGTTTATCGGCAGCGGGAAACTCCTACAATGAGCAGTTCTTC
CDR3aa: CASSLSAAGNSYNEQFF
abundance: NA
j_gene: TRBJ2-1
len: 17
d_gene: TRBD2
v_gene: TRBV27

CDR3nt: TGTGCCAGCAAAGAGGGGGGTTTCTATGGCTACACCTTC
CDR3aa: CASKEGGFYGYTF
abundance: NA
j_gene: TRBJ1-2
len: 13
d_gene: NA
v_gene: TRBV6-5

CDR3nt: TGTGCCAGCAGCTTGGGGCCTACAGGGTACAATGAGCAGTTCTTC
CDR3aa: CASSLGPTGYNEQFF
abundance: NA
j_gene: TRBJ2-1
len: 15
d_gene: NA
v_gene: TRBV5-5

CDR3nt: TGTGCCAGCAGCAGGGGTAGACCATCTCACAATGAGCAGTTCTTC
CDR3aa: CASSRGRPSHNEQFF
abundance: NA
j_gene: TRBJ2-1
len: 15
d_gene: NA
v_gene: TRBV2

CDR3nt: TGTGCCAGCAGTGAATACGGGCATGAAAAACTGTTTTTT
CDR3aa: CASSEYGHEKLFF
abundance: NA
j_gene: TRBJ1-4
len: 13
d_gene: NA
v_gene: TRBV2

CDR3nt: TGTGCCAGCAGCCGAATAGAGACAGATACGCAGTATTTT
CDR3aa: CASSRIETDTQYF
abundance: NA
j_gene: TRBJ2-3
len: 13
d_gene: NA
v_gene: TRBV14

CDR3nt: TGCGCCAGCAGTGACCTCCACTGGGGTCGGAACACTGAAGCTTTCTTT
CDR3aa: CASSDLHWGRNTEAFF
abundance: once
j_gene: TRBJ1-1
len: 16
d_gene: NA
v_gene: TRBV10-2

CDR3nt: TGTGCCATCAGAGCAGGGGGGTTTGGGGCCAACGTCCTGACTTTC
CDR3aa: CAIRAGGFGANVLTF
abundance: NA
j_gene: TRBJ2-6
len: 15
d_gene: NA
v_gene: TRBV10-3

CDR3nt: TGTGCCAGCATGGGGGTTCTCGACGAGCAGTACTTC
CDR3aa: CASMGVLDEQYF
abundance: once
j_gene: TRBJ2-7
len: 12
d_gene: NA
v_gene: TRBV28

CDR3nt: TGCGCCAGCAGCTTGAGGGGGAGTAGCGGCAATGAGCAGTTCTTC
CDR3aa: CASSLRGSSGNEQFF
abundance: NA
j_gene: TRBJ2-1
len: 15
d_gene: NA
v_gene: TRBV5-1

CDR3nt: TGTGCCAGCAGTCGACGCCGGTCGGGGGAGCGGACCGGGGAGCTGTTTTTT
CDR3aa: CASSRRRSGERTGELFF
abundance: NA
j_gene: TRBJ2-2
len: 17
d_gene: NA
v_gene: TRBV27

CDR3nt: TGTGCCAGCAGCTTAAGTCCCTCCTACGAGCAGTACTTC
CDR3aa: CASSLSPSYEQYF
abundance: NA
j_gene: TRBJ2-7
len: 13
d_gene: NA
v_gene: TRBV7-9

CDR3nt: TGCGCCAGCAGCCAAGCGCAGTACGGGGCCAACGTCCTGACTTTC
CDR3aa: CASSQAQYGANVLTF
abundance: once
j_gene: TRBJ2-6
len: 15
d_gene: NA
v_gene: TRBV4-1

CDR3nt: TGTGCCAGCAGCCCTGGGACAGGGGGCGCCTATGGCTACACCTTC
CDR3aa: CASSPGTGGAYGYTF
abundance: NA
j_gene: TRBJ1-2
len: 15
d_gene: TRBD1
v_gene: TRBV9

CDR3nt: TGTGCCAGCAGCCCCAGTCAACTGGACTACGAGCAGTACTTC
CDR3aa: CASSPSQLDYEQYF
abundance: NA
j_gene: TRBJ2-7
len: 14
d_gene: NA
v_gene: TRBV7-9

CDR3nt: TGCGCCAGCAGCCTGAGGAGGGGGCGGGAGCAGTACTTC
CDR3aa: CASSLRRGREQYF
abundance: NA
j_gene: TRBJ2-7
len: 13
d_gene: NA
v_gene: TRBV4-1

CDR3nt: TGTGCCAGCAGTTATACTATGGGGACCGGGGAGCTGTTTTTT
CDR3aa: CASSYTMGTGELFF
abundance: once
j_gene: TRBJ2-2
len: 14
d_gene: NA
v_gene: TRBV6-5

CDR3nt: TGTGCCAGCAGCTTAGTAGGGTTAGGGGAATACACAGATACGCAGTATTTT
CDR3aa: CASSLVGLGEYTDTQYF
abundance: NA
j_gene: TRBJ2-3
len: 17
d_gene: NA
v_gene: TRBV7-9

CDR3nt: TGTGCCAGCAGGGAAGGGACTAGCGGGAGTCCATACAATGAGCAGTTCTTC
CDR3aa: CASREGTSGSPYNEQFF
abundance: once
j_gene: TRBJ2-1
len: 17
d_gene: TRBD2
v_gene: TRBV28

CDR3nt: TGTGCCAGCAGCCCCGGGACTAGACCCTCCTACGAGCAGTACTTC
CDR3aa: CASSPGTRPSYEQYF
abundance: NA
j_gene: TRBJ2-7
len: 15
d_gene: TRBD2
v_gene: TRBV6-5

CDR3nt: TGTGCCTGGAGCCCCGGGACAGGTCCCTACGAGCAGTACTTC
CDR3aa: CAWSPGTGPYEQYF
abundance: NA
j_gene: TRBJ2-7
len: 14
d_gene: TRBD1
v_gene: TRBV30

CDR3nt: TGCGCCAGCAGCACGGACAGCTACGAGCAGTACTTC
CDR3aa: CASSTDSYEQYF
abundance: NA
j_gene: TRBJ2-7
len: 12
d_gene: NA
v_gene: TRBV5-1

CDR3nt: TGCAGCGTTGAAGAGGCAGGATCCAATGAAAAACTGTTTTTT
CDR3aa: CSVEEAGSNEKLFF
abundance: NA
j_gene: TRBJ1-4
len: 14
d_gene: NA
v_gene: TRBV29-1